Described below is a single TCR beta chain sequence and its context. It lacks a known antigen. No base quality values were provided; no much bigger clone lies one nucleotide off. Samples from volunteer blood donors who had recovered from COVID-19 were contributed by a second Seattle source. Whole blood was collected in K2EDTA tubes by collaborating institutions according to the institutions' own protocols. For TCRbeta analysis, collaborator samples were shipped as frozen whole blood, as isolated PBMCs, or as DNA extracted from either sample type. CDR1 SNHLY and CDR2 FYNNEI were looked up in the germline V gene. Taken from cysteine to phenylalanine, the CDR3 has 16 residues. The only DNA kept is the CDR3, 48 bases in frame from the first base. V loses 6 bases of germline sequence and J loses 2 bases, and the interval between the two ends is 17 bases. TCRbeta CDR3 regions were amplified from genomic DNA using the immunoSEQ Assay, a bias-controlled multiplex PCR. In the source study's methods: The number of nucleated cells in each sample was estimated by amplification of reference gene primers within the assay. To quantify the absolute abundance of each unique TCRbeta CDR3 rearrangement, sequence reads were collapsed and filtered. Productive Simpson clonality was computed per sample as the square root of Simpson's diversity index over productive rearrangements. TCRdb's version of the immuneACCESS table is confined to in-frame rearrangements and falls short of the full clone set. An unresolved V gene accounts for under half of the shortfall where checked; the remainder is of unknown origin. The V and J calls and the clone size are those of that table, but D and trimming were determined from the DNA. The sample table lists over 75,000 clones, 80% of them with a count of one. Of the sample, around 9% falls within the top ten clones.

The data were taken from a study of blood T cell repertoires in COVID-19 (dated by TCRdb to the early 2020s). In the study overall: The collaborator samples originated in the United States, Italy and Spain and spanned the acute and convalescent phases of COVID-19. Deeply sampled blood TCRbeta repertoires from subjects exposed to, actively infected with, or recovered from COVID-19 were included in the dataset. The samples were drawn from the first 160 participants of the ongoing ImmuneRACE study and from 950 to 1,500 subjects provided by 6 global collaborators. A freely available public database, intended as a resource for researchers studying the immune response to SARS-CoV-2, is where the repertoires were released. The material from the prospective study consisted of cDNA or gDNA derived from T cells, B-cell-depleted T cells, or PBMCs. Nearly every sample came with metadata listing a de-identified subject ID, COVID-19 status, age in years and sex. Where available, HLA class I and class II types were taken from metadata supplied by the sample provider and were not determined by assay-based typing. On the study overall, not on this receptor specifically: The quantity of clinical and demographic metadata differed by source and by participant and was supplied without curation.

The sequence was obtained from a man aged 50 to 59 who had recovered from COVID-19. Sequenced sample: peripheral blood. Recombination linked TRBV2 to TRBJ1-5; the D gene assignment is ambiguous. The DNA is TGTGCCAGCAGGTCCCGACGAGGGTCAGGCAATCAGCCCCAGCATTTT. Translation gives CASRSRRGSGNQPQHF.